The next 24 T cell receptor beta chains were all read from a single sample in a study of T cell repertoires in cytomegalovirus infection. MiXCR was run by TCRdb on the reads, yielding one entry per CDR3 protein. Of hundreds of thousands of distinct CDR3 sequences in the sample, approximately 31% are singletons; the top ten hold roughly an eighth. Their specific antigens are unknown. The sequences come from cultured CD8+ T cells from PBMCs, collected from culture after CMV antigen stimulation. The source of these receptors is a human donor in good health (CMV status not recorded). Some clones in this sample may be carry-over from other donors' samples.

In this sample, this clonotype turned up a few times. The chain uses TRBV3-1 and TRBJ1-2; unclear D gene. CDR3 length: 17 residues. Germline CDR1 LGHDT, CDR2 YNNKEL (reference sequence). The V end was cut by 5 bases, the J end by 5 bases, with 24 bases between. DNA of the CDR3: TGTGCCAGCAGCTTATCCCTCCCGGGCAGCCGGAGGTATGGCTACACCTTC. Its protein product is CASSLSLPGSRRYGYTF.

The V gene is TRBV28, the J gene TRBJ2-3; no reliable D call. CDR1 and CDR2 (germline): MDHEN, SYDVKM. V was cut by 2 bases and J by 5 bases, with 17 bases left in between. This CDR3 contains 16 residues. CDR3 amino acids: CASSLVGGSWRDTQYF. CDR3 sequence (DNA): TGTGCCAGCAGTTTAGTGGGCGGCTCCTGGAGAGATACGCAGTATTTT.

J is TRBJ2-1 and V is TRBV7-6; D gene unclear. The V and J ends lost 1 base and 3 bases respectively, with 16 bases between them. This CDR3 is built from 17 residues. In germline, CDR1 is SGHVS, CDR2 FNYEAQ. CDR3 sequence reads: CASSLGSTENSYNEQFF. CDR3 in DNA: TGTGCCAGCAGCTTAGGCTCGACCGAGAATAGCTACAATGAGCAGTTCTTC.

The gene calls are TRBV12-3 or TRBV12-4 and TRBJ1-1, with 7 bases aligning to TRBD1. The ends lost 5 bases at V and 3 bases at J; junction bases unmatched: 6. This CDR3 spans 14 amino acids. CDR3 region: CASSKGQSYTEAFF. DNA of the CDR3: TGTGCCAGCAGTAAGGGACAGTCTTACACTGAAGCTTTCTTT.

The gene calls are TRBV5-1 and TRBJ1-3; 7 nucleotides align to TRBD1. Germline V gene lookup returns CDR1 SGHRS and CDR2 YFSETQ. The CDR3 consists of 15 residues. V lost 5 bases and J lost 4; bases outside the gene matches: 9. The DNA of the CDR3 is TGCGCCAGCAGTCTGACAGGGTGGGACGGAAACACCATATATTTT. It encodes CASSLTGWDGNTIYF. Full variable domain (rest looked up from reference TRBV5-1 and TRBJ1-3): KAGVTQTPRYLIKTRGQQVTLSCSPISGHRSVSWYQQTPGQGLQFLFEYFSETQRNKGNFPGRFSGRQFSNSRSEMNVSTLELGDSALYLCASSLTGWDGNTIYFGEGSWLTVV.

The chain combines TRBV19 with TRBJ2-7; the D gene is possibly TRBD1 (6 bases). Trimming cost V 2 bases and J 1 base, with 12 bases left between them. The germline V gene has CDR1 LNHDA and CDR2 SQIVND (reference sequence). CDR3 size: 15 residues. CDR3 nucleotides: TGTGCCAGTAGTATATCCCAGGGGACATCCTACGAGCAGTACTTC. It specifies CASSISQGTSYEQYF. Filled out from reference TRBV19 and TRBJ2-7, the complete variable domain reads DGGITQSPKYLFRKEGQNVTLSCEQNLNHDAMYWYRQDPGQGLRLIYYSQIVNDFQKGDIAEGYSVSREKKESFPLTVTSAQKNPTAFYLCASSISQGTSYEQYFGPGTRLTVT.

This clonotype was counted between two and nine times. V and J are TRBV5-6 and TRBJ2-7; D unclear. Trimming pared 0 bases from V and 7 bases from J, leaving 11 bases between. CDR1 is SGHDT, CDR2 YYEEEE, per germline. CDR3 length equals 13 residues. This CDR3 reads CASSLVQFGEQYF. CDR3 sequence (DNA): TGTGCCAGCAGCTTGGTGCAATTTGGGGAGCAGTACTTC. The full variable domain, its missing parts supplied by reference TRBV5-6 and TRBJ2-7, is DAGVTQSPTHLIKTRGQQVTLRCSPKSGHDTVSWYQQALGQGPQFIFQYYEEEERQRGNFPDRFSGHQFPNYSSELNVNALLLGDSALYLCASSLVQFGEQYFGPGTRLTVT.

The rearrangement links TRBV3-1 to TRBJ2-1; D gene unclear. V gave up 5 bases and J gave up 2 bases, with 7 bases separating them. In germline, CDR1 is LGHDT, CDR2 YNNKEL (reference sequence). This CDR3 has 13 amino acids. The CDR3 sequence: CASSWDAYNEQFF. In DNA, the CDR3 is TGTGCCAGCAGCTGGGATGCCTACAATGAGCAGTTCTTC.

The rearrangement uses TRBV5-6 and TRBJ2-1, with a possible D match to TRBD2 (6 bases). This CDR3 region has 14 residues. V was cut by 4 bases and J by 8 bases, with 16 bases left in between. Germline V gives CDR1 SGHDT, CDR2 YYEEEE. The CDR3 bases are TGTGCCAGCAGCGGAGGGGAGGAAGATGATGAGCAGTTCTTC. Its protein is CASSGGEEDDEQFF.

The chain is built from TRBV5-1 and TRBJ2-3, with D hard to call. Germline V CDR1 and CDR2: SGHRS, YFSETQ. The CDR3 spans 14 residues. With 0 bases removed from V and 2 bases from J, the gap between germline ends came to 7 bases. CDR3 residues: CASSLAYLTDTQYF. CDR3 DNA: TGCGCCAGCAGCTTGGCGTACCTCACAGATACGCAGTATTTT.

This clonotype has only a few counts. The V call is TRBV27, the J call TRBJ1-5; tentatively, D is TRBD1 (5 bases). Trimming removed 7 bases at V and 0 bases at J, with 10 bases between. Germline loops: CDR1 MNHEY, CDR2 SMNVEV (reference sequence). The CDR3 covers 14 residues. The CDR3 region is CASTQGGSNQPQHF. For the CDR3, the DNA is TGTGCCAGCACCCAGGGAGGTAGCAATCAGCCCCAGCATTTT.

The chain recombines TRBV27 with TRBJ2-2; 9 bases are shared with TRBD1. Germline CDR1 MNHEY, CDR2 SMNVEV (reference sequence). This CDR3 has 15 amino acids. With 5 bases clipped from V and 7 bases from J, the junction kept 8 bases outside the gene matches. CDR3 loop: CASSNYRGRDGELFF. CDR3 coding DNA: TGTGCCAGCAGTAACTACAGGGGGCGGGACGGGGAGCTGTTTTTT.

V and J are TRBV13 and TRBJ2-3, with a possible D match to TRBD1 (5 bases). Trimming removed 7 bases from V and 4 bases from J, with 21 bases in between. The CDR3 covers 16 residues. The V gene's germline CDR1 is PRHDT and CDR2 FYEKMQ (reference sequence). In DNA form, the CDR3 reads TGTGCCAGCAACCCCCCCCAAATGGGGCTATCAGATACGCAGTATTTT. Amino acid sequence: CASNPPQMGLSDTQYF.

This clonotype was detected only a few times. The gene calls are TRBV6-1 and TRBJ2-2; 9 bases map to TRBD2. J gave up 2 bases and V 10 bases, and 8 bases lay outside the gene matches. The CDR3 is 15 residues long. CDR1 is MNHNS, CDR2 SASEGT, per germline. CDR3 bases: TGTGCCACCGGGCTAGCGGGATATAACACCGGGGAGCTGTTTTTT. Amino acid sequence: CATGLAGYNTGELFF.

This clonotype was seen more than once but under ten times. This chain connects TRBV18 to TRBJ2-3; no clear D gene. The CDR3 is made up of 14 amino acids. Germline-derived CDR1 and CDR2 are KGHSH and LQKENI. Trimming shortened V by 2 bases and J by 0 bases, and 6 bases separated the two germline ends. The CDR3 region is CASSPSDSTDTQYF. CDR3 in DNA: TGTGCCAGCTCACCAAGCGACAGCACAGATACGCAGTATTTT.

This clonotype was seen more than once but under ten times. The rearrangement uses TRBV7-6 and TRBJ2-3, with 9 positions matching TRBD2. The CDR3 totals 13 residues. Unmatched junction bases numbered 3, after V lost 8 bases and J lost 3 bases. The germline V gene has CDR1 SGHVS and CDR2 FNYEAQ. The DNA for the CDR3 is TGTGCCAGCGCGGGGGGGCGAACAGATACGCAGTATTTT. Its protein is CASAGGRTDTQYF. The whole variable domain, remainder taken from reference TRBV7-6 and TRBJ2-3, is GAGVSQSPRYKVTKRGQDVALRCDPISGHVSLYWYRQALGQGPEFLTYFNYEAQQDKSGLPNDRFSAERPEGSISTLTIQRTEQRDSAMYRCASAGGRTDTQYFGPGTRLTVL.

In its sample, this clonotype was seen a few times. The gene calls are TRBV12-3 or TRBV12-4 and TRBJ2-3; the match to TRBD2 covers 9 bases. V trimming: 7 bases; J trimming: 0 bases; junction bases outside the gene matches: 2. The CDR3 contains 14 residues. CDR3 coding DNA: TGTGCCAGCAACCTAGCGGGGAGCACAGATACGCAGTATTTT. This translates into CASNLAGSTDTQYF.

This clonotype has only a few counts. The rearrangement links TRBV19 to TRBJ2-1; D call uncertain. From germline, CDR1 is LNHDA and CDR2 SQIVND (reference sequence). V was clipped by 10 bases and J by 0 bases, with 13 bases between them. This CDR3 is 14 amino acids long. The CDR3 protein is CATTSRSSYNEQFF. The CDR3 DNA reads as TGTGCCACCACAAGTCGGAGCTCCTACAATGAGCAGTTCTTC.

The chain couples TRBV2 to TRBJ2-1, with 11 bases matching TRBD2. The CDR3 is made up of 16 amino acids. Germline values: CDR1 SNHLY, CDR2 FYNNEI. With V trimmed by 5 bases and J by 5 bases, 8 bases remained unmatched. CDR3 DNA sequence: TGTGCCAGCAGTCCCCGACTAGCGGGGAATGACAATGAGCAGTTCTTC. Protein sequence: CASSPRLAGNDNEQFF. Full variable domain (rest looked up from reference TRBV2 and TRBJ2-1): EPEVTQTPSHQVTQMGQEVILRCVPISNHLYFYWYRQILGQKVEFLVSFYNNEISEKSEIFDDQFSVERPDGSNFTLKIRSTKLEDSAMYFCASSPRLAGNDNEQFFGPGTRLTVL.

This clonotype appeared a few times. CDR3 DNA: TGTGCCAGCAGTTATTCCCGGACTAGCGGGGAGGGAGATACGCAGTATTTT. Translation: CASSYSRTSGEGDTQYF. The rearrangement uses TRBV6-2 or TRBV6-3 and TRBJ2-3, with TRBD2 matching over 12 bases. There are 17 residues in the CDR3. Germline values: CDR1 MNHEY, CDR2 SVGEGT. V was pared by 3 bases and J by 5 bases, with 9 bases of the junction left unmatched.

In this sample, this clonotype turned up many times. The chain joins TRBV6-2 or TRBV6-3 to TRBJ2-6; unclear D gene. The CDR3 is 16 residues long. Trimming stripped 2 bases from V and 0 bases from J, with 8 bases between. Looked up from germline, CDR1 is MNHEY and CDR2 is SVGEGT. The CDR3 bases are TGTGCCAGCAGTTACCTAGAAATCTCTGGGGCCAACGTCCTGACTTTC. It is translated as CASSYLEISGANVLTF.

The CDR3 DNA reads TGTGCCAGCACTACGACACGCCTAGCGGGAGAAGAGACCCAGTACTTC. This sequence encodes CASTTTRLAGEETQYF. The rearrangement uses TRBV28 and TRBJ2-5; 10 nucleotides align to TRBD2. The V gene's germline CDR1 is MDHEN and CDR2 SYDVKM. The CDR3 spans 16 residues. V was clipped by 7 bases and J by 3 bases; unmatched bases: 11.

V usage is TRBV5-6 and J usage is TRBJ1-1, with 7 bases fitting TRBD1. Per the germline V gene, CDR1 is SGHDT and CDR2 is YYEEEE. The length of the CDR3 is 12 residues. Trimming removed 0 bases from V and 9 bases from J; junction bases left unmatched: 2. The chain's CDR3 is CASSLVQGKAFF. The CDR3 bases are TGTGCCAGCAGCTTGGTACAGGGGAAAGCTTTCTTT.

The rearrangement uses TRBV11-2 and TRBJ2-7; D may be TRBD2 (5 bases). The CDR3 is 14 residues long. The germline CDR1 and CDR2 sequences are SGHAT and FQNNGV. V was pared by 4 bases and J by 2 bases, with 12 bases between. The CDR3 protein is CASSYPAGPYEQYF. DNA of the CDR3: TGTGCCAGCAGCTACCCCGCGGGCCCCTACGAGCAGTACTTC.